The 27 T cell receptor beta chains below all came from one sample that was sequenced in a study of blood T cell repertoires in COVID-19. The data were produced by immunoSEQ multiplex PCR, yet TCRdb's version contains in-frame clones alone and is incomplete. The sample shows around 200,000 clones, around 83% of them seen only once. The sequencing input was peripheral blood. The receptors here all came from a man aged 45-60 years with active or convalescent COVID-19.

The chain recombines TRBV5-1 with TRBJ2-1; 12 bases align to TRBD2. Trimming took 3 bases from V and 4 from J; bases not matched to a gene: 8. Germline V gene data show CDR1 as SGHRS and CDR2 as YFSETQ. CDR3 length: 17 residues. In nucleotides, the CDR3 is TGCGCCAGCAGCTCGACTAGCGGGAGAAGAGGTTACAATGAGCAGTTCTTC. Its translation: CASSSTSGRRGYNEQFF.

V and J are TRBV7-8 and TRBJ2-2, with 8 bases aligning to TRBD2. The V gene's germline CDR1 is SGHVS and CDR2 FQNEAQ. The CDR3 has 16 amino acids. With V trimmed by 5 bases and J by 1 base, 6 bases remained unmatched. CDR3 DNA: TGTGCCAGCAGCCGCGGGGGGTTTATGAACACCGGGGAGCTGTTTTTT. It codes for CASSRGGFMNTGELFF.

This chain links TRBV28 with TRBJ1-1; 8 positions match TRBD1. CDR3 length: 16 amino acids. Germline CDR1 reads MDHEN; CDR2 reads SYDVKM. V lost 4 bases and J lost 7; bases outside the gene matches: 14. Here the CDR3 reads CASSSWSQGAVVEAFF. The CDR3 nucleotides read TGTGCCAGCAGTTCATGGAGTCAGGGGGCGGTTGTTGAAGCTTTCTTT.

The V call is TRBV11-2, the J call TRBJ1-1, with D tentatively TRBD1 (6 bases). The germline V and J ends were trimmed by 11 bases and 4 bases, with 23 bases remaining between them. Germline V gene data show CDR1 as SGHAT and CDR2 as FQNNGV. This CDR3 has 15 residues. CDR3 DNA: TGTGCCGCCGAAGGGCAGGGGACTATGTGCACTGAAGCTTTCTTT. Its protein product is CAAEGQGTMCTEAFF.

The gene calls are TRBV9 and TRBJ2-3; possible D gene TRBD1, 6 bases. V shed 3 bases and J shed 5 bases, with 13 bases lying between them. The CDR3 runs to 14 residues. The germline gives CDR1 SGDLS, CDR2 YYNGEE. The CDR3 sequence: CASSDPGGQDTQYF. The CDR3 nucleotides are TGTGCCAGCAGCGACCCTGGGGGACAAGATACGCAGTATTTT.

The CDR3 region is CASSAGTGGVWDGYTF. CDR3 nucleotides: TGTGCCAGCAGTGCCGGGACAGGCGGGGTTTGGGATGGCTACACCTTC. The rearrangement joins TRBV25-1 to TRBJ1-2; 8 bases line up with TRBD1. The CDR3 runs 16 residues. J was trimmed by 6 bases and V by 4 bases; bases with no gene match: 13. Germline CDR1 is MGHDK and CDR2 is SYGVNS.

This clone was seen many times. J is TRBJ2-5 and V is TRBV4-1; weak D call: TRBD1 (6 bases). The germline CDR1 and CDR2 sequences are MGHRA and YSYEKL. CDR3 length equals 14 residues. Trimming shortened V by 0 bases and J by 6 bases, and 11 bases separated the two germline ends. CDR3 residues: CASSQDRQGKTQYF. The CDR3 bases are TGCGCCAGCAGCCAAGATCGTCAGGGGAAGACCCAGTACTTC.

This clone was observed a few times. The chain couples TRBV10-3 to TRBJ2-1; 9 bases are a match to TRBD2. CDR3 length: 17 residues. V shed 0 bases and J 6 bases; nucleotides not matched to a gene: 9. The germline V gene encodes CDR1 ENHRY and CDR2 SYGVKD. CDR3 residues: CAISESRASGDRNEQFF. CDR3 sequence (DNA): TGTGCCATCAGTGAGTCAAGGGCTAGCGGGGACCGCAATGAGCAGTTCTTC.

V usage is TRBV7-3 and J usage is TRBJ1-1, with 7 bases matching TRBD1. Germline CDR1 is SGHTA and CDR2 is FQGTGA. The CDR3 runs 14 residues. The junction had 7 bases not matched to a gene; V was cut back by 6 bases and J by 3 bases. The CDR3, as DNA: TGTGCCAGCAGTTTGCAGGGGGGCGACACTGAAGCTTTCTTT. It encodes CASSLQGGDTEAFF.

V gene TRBV5-7 combines with J gene TRBJ1-2, with a tentative D call TRBD1 (6 bases). TRBV5-7 is given ORF status, its function remaining uncertain. CDR3 length: 14 residues. V was shortened by 0 bases and J by 7 bases, with 13 bases between the two germline ends. The CDR3 loop is CASSLAVSRGGYTF. The CDR3 DNA follows: TGTGCCAGCAGCTTGGCCGTAAGCAGGGGTGGCTACACCTTC.

The chain recombines TRBV6-6 with TRBJ1-1; perhaps TRBD1 as D (6 bases). V dropped 0 bases and J dropped 0 bases, with 8 bases sitting between them. Germline lookup yields CDR1 MNHNY and CDR2 SVGAGI (reference sequence). The CDR3 is made up of 15 amino acids. The CDR3 region is CASSYSGQMNTEAFF. DNA for the CDR3: TGTGCCAGCAGTTACTCCGGACAGATGAACACTGAAGCTTTCTTT.

The chain links TRBV19 to TRBJ2-1; 9 positions match TRBD1. Germline CDR1 and CDR2: LNHDA and SQIVND (reference sequence). The junction had 9 bases not matched to a gene; V was cut back by 5 bases and J by 7 bases. This CDR3 is built from 15 residues. In DNA form, the CDR3 reads TGTGCCAGTAGTCCGCGGGACAGGGCTAGGAATGAGCAGTTCTTC. Protein product: CASSPRDRARNEQFF.

As DNA, the CDR3 is TGCGCCAGCAGACACAACAGGGTTTCGGGTGAAGCTTTCTTT. Protein product: CASRHNRVSGEAFF. This rearrangement joins TRBV4-3 to TRBJ1-1; D perhaps matches TRBD1 (6 bases). Germline CDR1 LGHNA, CDR2 YSLEER. The V gene lost 6 bases and the J gene lost 7 bases, with 18 bases spanning the gap. The CDR3 has 14 residues.

A single count supports this clone. The V call is TRBV7-9, the J call TRBJ1-4; 8 nucleotides line up with TRBD1. The CDR3 contains 14 residues. Trimming at V came to 5 bases and at J to 8 bases, leaving 7 bases not matched to a gene. Germline CDR1 is SEHNR and CDR2 is FQNEAQ (reference sequence). CDR3 sequence: CASSPRTGSEKLFF. DNA for the CDR3: TGTGCCAGCAGCCCTCGGACAGGGAGCGAAAAACTGTTTTTT.

The chain couples TRBV19 to TRBJ2-1; 11 bases are shared with TRBD2. CDR3 size: 16 residues. Germline trimming cut 0 bases from V and 6 bases from J; bases unmatched to any gene: 4. The germline V gene encodes CDR1 LNHDA and CDR2 SQIVND (reference sequence). CDR3 sequence: CASSIDSGGALNEQFF. The CDR3 bases are TGTGCCAGTAGTATAGATAGCGGGGGGGCCCTCAATGAGCAGTTCTTC.

This rearrangement joins TRBV10-1 to TRBJ2-3; D is perhaps TRBD2 (6 bases). Germline V gene data show CDR1 as WNHNN and CDR2 as SYGVQD (reference sequence). V was shortened by 3 bases and J by 5 bases, with 15 bases between the two germline ends. The CDR3 is 15 residues long. The CDR3 nucleotides read TGCGCCAGCAGTGATACGGGGGTTGTGGAAGATACGCAGTATTTT. This encodes CASSDTGVVEDTQYF.

A single count supports this clone. The genes are TRBV6-5 and TRBJ2-6; no definite D call. V was cut by 8 bases and J by 4 bases, with 9 bases left in between. The CDR3 extends over 13 amino acids. Per germline, CDR1 MNHEY and CDR2 SVGAGI. CDR3 bases: TGTGCCAGCTTCTCGTTAGGGGCCAACGTCCTGACTTTC. Translated, it gives CASFSLGANVLTF.

This chain uses TRBV7-8 with TRBJ1-5, with TRBD1 identical over 8 bases. The V gene end was trimmed by 5 bases and the J gene end by 7 bases; junction bases not matched to a gene: 7. The CDR3 spans 14 residues. Germline CDR1 and CDR2: SGHVS and FQNEAQ. Here the CDR3 DNA reads TGTGCCAGCAGCCTTACGGACAGGGTCCAGCCCCAGCATTTT. Its protein is CASSLTDRVQPQHF. The entire variable domain, with the rest obtained from reference TRBV7-8 and TRBJ1-5, is as follows: GAGVSQSPRYKVAKRGQDVALRCDPISGHVSLFWYQQALGQGPEFLTYFQNEAQLDKSGLPSDRFFAERPEGSVSTLKIQRTQQEDSAVYLCASSLTDRVQPQHFGDGTRLSIL.

The chain employs TRBV6-6 and TRBJ1-1; the match to TRBD1 covers 12 bases. Germline CDR1 MNHNY, CDR2 SVGAGI (reference sequence). The CDR3 has 15 amino acids. The V and J ends lost 6 bases and 4 bases, in that order; junction bases with no gene match: 6. CDR3 in DNA: TGTGCCAGCAGATCCGGGACAGGGGGCAGCACTGAAGCTTTCTTT. Protein sequence: CASRSGTGGSTEAFF.

The chain combines TRBV19 with TRBJ1-1; 7 bases line up with TRBD1. The germline V gene encodes CDR1 LNHDA and CDR2 SQIVND (reference sequence). V was pared by 6 bases and J by 1 base, with 8 bases of the junction left unmatched. This CDR3 has 15 amino acids. CDR3 amino acids: CASRSDRVQNTEAFF. In nucleotides, the CDR3 is TGTGCCAGTAGGAGCGACAGGGTTCAGAACACTGAAGCTTTCTTT. Based on the CDR3 plus reference TRBV19 and TRBJ1-1, the full variable domain is DGGITQSPKYLFRKEGQNVTLSCEQNLNHDAMYWYRQDPGQGLRLIYYSQIVNDFQKGDIAEGYSVSREKKESFPLTVTSAQKNPTAFYLCASRSDRVQNTEAFFGQGTRLTVV.

In DNA, the CDR3 is TGTGCCAGCAGCGTAGGGGTAGGGGCCCTCTACGAGCAGTACTTC. Its translation: CASSVGVGALYEQYF. The chain recombines TRBV9 with TRBJ2-7; a possible D gene is TRBD1 (5 bases). CDR1 is SGDLS and CDR2 is YYNGEE in the germline V gene. This CDR3 has 15 amino acids. V was pared by 0 bases and J by 3 bases, with 13 bases between.

The chain is built from TRBV10-3 and TRBJ2-7; 7 nucleotides agree with TRBD2. The CDR3 spans 15 residues. V gave up 6 bases and J gave up 1 base; unmatched junction bases: 9. Looked up from germline, CDR1 is ENHRY and CDR2 is SYGVKD. CDR3 loop: CAISPMGGFSYEQYF. Here the CDR3 DNA reads TGTGCCATCAGCCCCATGGGGGGGTTTTCCTACGAGCAGTACTTC.

This rearrangement joins TRBV7-9 to TRBJ1-6; perhaps TRBD1 as D (6 bases). Trimming took 0 bases from V and 0 from J, leaving 12 bases between them. Per germline, CDR1 SEHNR and CDR2 FQNEAQ (reference sequence). CDR3 size: 18 residues. As DNA, the CDR3 is TGTGCCAGCAGCTTAGCCCGTGGACAGAGCTCCTATAATTCACCCCTCCACTTT. This gives the protein CASSLARGQSSYNSPLHF.

The chain is built from TRBV18 and TRBJ1-1; D call uncertain. The CDR3 loop spans 14 amino acids. The germline gives CDR1 KGHSH, CDR2 LQKENI. The V and J ends lost 3 bases and 4 bases respectively, with 12 bases between them. CDR3 nucleotides: TGTGCCAGCTCACCCGGACTTGGAAGCACTGAAGCTTTCTTT. Encoded protein: CASSPGLGSTEAFF. The variable domain in full, completed from reference TRBV18 and TRBJ1-1, reads NAGVMQNPRHLVRRRGQEARLRCSPMKGHSHVYWYRQLPEEGLKFMVYLQKENIIDESGMPKERFSAEFPKEGPSILRIQQVVRGDSAAYFCASSPGLGSTEAFFGQGTRLTVV.

The chain combines TRBV6-5 with TRBJ2-1, with 12 bases matching TRBD1. This CDR3 has 14 residues. Germline CDR1 reads MNHEY; CDR2 reads SVGAGI. V shed 6 bases and J 9 bases; nucleotides not matched to a gene: 6. The CDR3 DNA reads as TGTGCCAGCAGAGCCGGGACAGGGGGCGGTGAGCAGTTCTTC. Its protein is CASRAGTGGGEQFF.

J is TRBJ1-1 and V is TRBV27, with D uncertain. Per germline, CDR1 MNHEY and CDR2 SMNVEV (reference sequence). The CDR3 has 14 amino acids. Trimming cost V 4 bases and J 2 bases, with 11 bases left between them. This CDR3 is CASSSQAGNTEAFF. In DNA form, the CDR3 reads TGTGCCAGCAGTTCCCAGGCGGGAAACACTGAAGCTTTCTTT.

The chain is built from TRBV5-6 and TRBJ2-5, with TRBD2 matching over 8 bases. This CDR3 has 14 amino acids. Trimming removed 0 bases from V and 5 bases from J; junction bases left unmatched: 3. The germline CDR1 and CDR2 sequences are SGHDT and YYEEEE. For the CDR3, the DNA is TGTGCCAGCAGCTTGGGGCTAGCGGGCGAGACCCAGTACTTC. Encoded protein: CASSLGLAGETQYF.